The present T cell receptor (beta chain) was sequenced within a study of cytomegalovirus exposure and HLA in healthy donors (dated 2017 in TCRdb). Some background on the complete study: According to an earlier analysis of around 600 of the donors, about 170 million T cells yielded 120 million or so unique TCR beta sequences and about 300 Gb of sequence data. Rather than drawing on any new phenotypic data, the later analysis identified candidate immune exposures from TCR beta sequences and the way those sequences occurred across donors. High-throughput TCR immunosequencing, statistical association of individual TCRs with disease status, and machine learning were combined to predict cytomegalovirus infection status. Because of strong linkage in the cohort, 5 or 6 DR-DQ haplotypes were treated as single units for association and clustering. To study patterns of TCR occurrence, a later analysis re-analyzed previously published TCR beta repertoires from around 700 donors and added high-resolution HLA genotyping. In addition to the first cohort of several hundred subjects, a separate validation cohort of 130 or so different subjects was used. Class I and class II HLA loci were covered by the typing at four-digit resolution. The study aimed to test whether cataloging public T cell receptors could reveal signatures of past pathogen exposure. A later genetic analysis used genome-wide SNP genotypes for about 60% of the roughly 670 donors, treating that subset as a discovery cohort. All discovery cohort repertoires had been generated on a single sequencing platform. Donor age, sex, ethnicity and CMV serostatus were compiled together with the repertoire data. Approximately 300 gigabases of sequencing data and roughly 81 million unique TCR sequences made up an early release that covered 500 to 650 HLA-typed donors. Across roughly 420 genotyped donors of the cohort, an average of approximately 200,000 unique TCR beta nucleotide sequences per donor were sequenced, and roughly 20% of those sequences were non-productive. Of the approximately 370 genotyped donors, less than 90% were placed in the genetic ancestry cluster associated with self-reported Caucasian donors. Typing coverage differed by locus: A, B, C, DRB1 and DQB1 were typed in roughly 629-640 donors, DQA1 in 522, DPA1 in around 610, and DPB1 in just under 490. In an earlier analysis of a few hundred of the donors, high-throughput TCR beta sequencing was used to judge whether each TCR beta V gene segment behaved as functional or pseudogenic. The study used immunosequencing to profile the T cell repertoires of some 600 subjects and linked those repertoires to cytomegalovirus serostatus.

Libraries were prepared through the immunoSEQ multiplex PCR assay. A mixture of 60 forward primers for TCR Vbeta segments and 13 reverse primers for TCR Jbeta segments was used in the multiplex PCR. A multiplex PCR assay on genomic DNA amplified the CDR3 region of rearranged TCR beta genes. On the Illumina HiSeq System, the amplified TCR beta libraries were sequenced as 87-base-pair reads. The authors' pipeline ran thus. A later analysis tallied around 80 million unique TCR beta chains across the 650 to 750 repertoires, and about 12 million of those chains were shared by two or more donors. Raw reads were error-corrected and collapsed into unique sequences by a nearest-neighbor algorithm in which closely related sequences were merged to remove PCR and sequencing errors. CDR3 sequences were aligned to IMGT reference sequences to assign V, D and J gene segments. For a sequence to be retained, a match of at least six nucleotides to both a V gene segment and a J gene segment was required. Rearrangements were classified as productive when the CDR3 lacked stop codons and remained in frame with V and J, and all other rearrangements were classified as non-productive. Following IMGT convention, CDR3 was defined as the stretch from the second conserved V-encoded cysteine to the conserved J-encoded phenylalanine. The earlier analysis of 500 to 600 of the donors excluded sequences that lacked an unambiguous match to a single V gene segment. An earlier analysis of approximately 590 of the donors called V segments functional above 56.7% productive rearrangements and segregating when the between-donor standard deviation exceeded 5%. A statistical classification framework was developed to diagnose cytomegalovirus status using the catalog of TCR beta chain sequences. V and J gene assignment, in a later analysis, came from comparing TCR nucleotide sequences with IMGT/GENE-DB human TR gene sequences. The TCRdist pipeline was used in a later analysis to assign CDR3 sequences and most-parsimonious VDJ recombination scenarios. In a later analysis, each TCR beta chain was defined by its CDR3 amino acid sequence together with its V-gene family, and reads without a unique V-gene family were excluded. In a later analysis, approximately 640 highly shared, low-generation-probability nucleotide sequences were removed to address suspected cross-contamination and a sequencing artifact. In a later analysis, a clonal expansion index for each public chain was calculated from normalized within-repertoire ranks of inferred template counts. Generation probabilities in a later analysis came from a VDJ recombination model fitted to out-of-frame rearrangements, and those results were checked against IGoR. A later analysis scored TCR-TCR, TCR-HLA and TCR-CMV co-occurrence with hypergeometric tests, applying a repertoire-size bias correction to TCR pairs. To estimate false discovery rates, a later analysis permuted the HLA or CMV assignments 20 times. A later analysis grouped co-occurring TCRs with DBSCAN, adding TCRdist sequence similarity when clustering within HLA-allele-positive subsets. For co-occurrence clustering, repertoires with fewer than 30,000 or more than 120,000 public chains were excluded, along with 4 to 6 repertoires with anomalous nucleotide sharing. Entries here come from immuneACCESS through TCRdb and include only in-frame sequences with V and J called. Some clones fail to appear in such tables; in the studies checked, an unresolved V gene covers under half of the shortfall, and the cause of the remainder is unknown. The D gene and trimming were derived from the DNA, and the V and J assignments and clone size from that table. In this sample's table one finds 65,000 to 85,000 clones. The ten top clones hold around 1.6% of the sample.

In total, about 650 healthy bone marrow donors made up the cohort. At the time of sampling, every cohort member was nominally healthy, though immune exposures that went unrecorded were likely present. The donor was CMV seronegative and was included in the group of about 400 seronegative cohort members. A peripheral blood sample was provided by each donor, and peripheral blood mononuclear cells were used for TCR beta sequencing. The Qiagen DNeasy Blood Extraction Kit was used to extract genomic DNA from the blood cell samples. Overall results and qualifications from the work: Only TCR beta chains were sequenced in this cohort, and the absence of alpha or paired-chain data limited detectable features. According to a later genetic analysis, donors in an Asian-associated ancestry cluster had fewer N-insertions in productive TCRs than the approximately 650-donor mean. The presence/absence analyses assumed that sequencing depth was roughly uniform across donors, and that assumption may not be true. A few of the identified cytomegalovirus-associated TCR beta chains were confirmed in vitro to be specific for cytomegalovirus antigens. Because HLA typing was missing for some donors at each locus, association tests included only the typed subset. A later analysis found that TCR association rates varied across HLA loci, with DRB1 alleles showing the most associated TCRs and HLA-C alleles the fewest. Because counts were too low, roughly 16 rarely observed V segments, including chromosome 9 orphons, were excluded from the earlier analysis of around 640 of the donors. In a later analysis, several top co-occurrence clusters were reported to appear linked to parvovirus B19, influenza, CMV and Epstein-Barr virus. The authors suggested that the approach could potentially be extended to other disease states and immunological phenotypes. CMV serostatus was the only immune exposure information available for the cohort. An earlier analysis of some 590 of the donors showed that most TCR beta V segments appeared in productive rearrangements either about 87% or about 30% of the time, which broadly matched IMGT annotations. The sequencing pipeline was judged likely to have produced a cluster of highly shared sequence variants as a technical artifact. Correlated functional status among segregating V segments might reflect linkage disequilibrium, but an unknown experimental factor could not be ruled out. A further reported finding was that TCR beta sequences accurately predicted the HLA-A and HLA-B alleles for most subjects in the first cohort. Strong co-occurrence of HLA alleles, especially DR and DQ, made assigning TCR associations to individual alleles difficult. The 87-base-pair reads could not distinguish some IMGT-functional V segments, including TRBV6-2 and TRBV6-3, so those segments were excluded. Most CMV-associated TCR beta chains appeared to be HLA-restricted in a later analysis, and the HLA associations seemed to be driven largely by CMV exposure. Most TCR sequences were seen in very few donors, while some public TCRs were found in many individuals. A later analysis found that HLA-associated TCR beta chains were more clonally expanded and had lower generation probabilities than equally common non-associated chains. At a false discovery rate of 0.05, a later analysis linked some 18,000 TCR beta sequences to specific HLA alleles. A later genetic analysis associated a missense DCLRE1C variant with V-gene and J-gene trimming of TCR beta chains, and an independent cohort replicated the association. The classifier was reported to diagnose cytomegalovirus status with high specificity and sensitivity in both the original and validation cohorts. In the study, about 150 TCR beta chains were listed as associated with cytomegalovirus.

Sequences SGHAT (CDR1) and FQNNGV (CDR2) are obtained from the germline V gene. There are 12 amino acids in the CDR3, from cysteine to phenylalanine inclusive. Just CDR3 DNA is preserved here, 36 bases in frame from base 1. Between the V and J ends, shortened by 7 bases and 0 bases respectively, the junction contains 7 bases. On this clone: Its antigen is still unknown.

This clonotype was obtained from a woman in her twenties or thirties in good health and CMV-seronegative. The sequenced sample consisted of PBMCs. The rearrangement combines TRBV11-2 with TRBJ2-7, with no confident D gene call. CDR3 loop: CASNSYSYEQYF. The sequenced DNA is TGTGCCAGCAACAGTTACTCCTACGAGCAGTACTTC.